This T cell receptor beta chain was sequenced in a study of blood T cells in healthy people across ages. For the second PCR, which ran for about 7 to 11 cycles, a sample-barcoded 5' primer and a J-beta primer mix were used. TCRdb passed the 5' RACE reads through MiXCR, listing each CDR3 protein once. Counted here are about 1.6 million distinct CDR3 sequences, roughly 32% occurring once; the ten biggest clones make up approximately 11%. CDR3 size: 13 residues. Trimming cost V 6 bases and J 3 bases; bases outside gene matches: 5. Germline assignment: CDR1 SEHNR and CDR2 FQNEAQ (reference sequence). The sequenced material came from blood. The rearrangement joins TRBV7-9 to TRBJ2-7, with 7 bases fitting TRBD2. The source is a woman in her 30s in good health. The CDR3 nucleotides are TGTGCCAGCAGGCATGGCGGGAGCTACGAGCAGTACTTC. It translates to CASRHGGSYEQYF. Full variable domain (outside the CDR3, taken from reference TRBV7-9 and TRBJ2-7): DTGVSQNPRHKITKRGQNVTFRCDPISEHNRLYWYRQTLGQGPEFLTYFQNEAQLEKSRLLSDRFSAERPKGSFSTLEIQRTEQGDSAMYLCASRHGGSYEQYFGPGTRLTVT.